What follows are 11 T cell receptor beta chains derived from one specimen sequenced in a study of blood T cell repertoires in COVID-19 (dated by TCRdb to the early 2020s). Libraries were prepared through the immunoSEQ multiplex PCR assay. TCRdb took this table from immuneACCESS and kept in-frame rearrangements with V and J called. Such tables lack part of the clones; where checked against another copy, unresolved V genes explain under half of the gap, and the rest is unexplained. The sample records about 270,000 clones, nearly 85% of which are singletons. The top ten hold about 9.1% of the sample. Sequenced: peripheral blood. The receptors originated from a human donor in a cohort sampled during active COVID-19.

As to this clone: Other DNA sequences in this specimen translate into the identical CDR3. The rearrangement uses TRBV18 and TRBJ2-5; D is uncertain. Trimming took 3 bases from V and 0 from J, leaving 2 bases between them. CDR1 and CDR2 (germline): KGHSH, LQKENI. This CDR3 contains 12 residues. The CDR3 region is CASSPNQETQYF. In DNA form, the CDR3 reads TGTGCCAGCTCACCCAACCAAGAGACCCAGTACTTC.

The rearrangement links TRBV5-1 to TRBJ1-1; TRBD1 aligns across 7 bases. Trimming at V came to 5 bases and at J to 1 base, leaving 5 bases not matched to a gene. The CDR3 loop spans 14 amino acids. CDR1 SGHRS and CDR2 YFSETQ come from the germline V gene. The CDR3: CASRPQGWNTEAFF. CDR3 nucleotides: TGCGCCAGCAGACCACAGGGGTGGAACACTGAAGCTTTCTTT.

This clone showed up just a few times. The CDR3 spells CASSYLNEKLFF. The CDR3 DNA reads TGTGCCAGCAGTTACCTTAATGAAAAACTGTTTTTT. The chain couples TRBV6-5 to TRBJ1-4; D remains ambiguous. This CDR3 is built from 12 residues. Per the germline V gene, CDR1 is MNHEY and CDR2 is SVGAGI. Trimming cost V 2 bases and J 4 bases, with 2 bases left between them.

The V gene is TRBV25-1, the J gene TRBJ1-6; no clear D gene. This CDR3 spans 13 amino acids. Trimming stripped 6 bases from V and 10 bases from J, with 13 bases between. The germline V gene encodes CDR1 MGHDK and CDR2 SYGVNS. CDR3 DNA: TGTGCCAGCAGCGCAGGAAATCGGTCACCCCTCCACTTT. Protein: CASSAGNRSPLHF. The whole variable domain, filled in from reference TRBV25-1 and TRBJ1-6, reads EADIYQTPRYLVIGTGKKITLECSQTMGHDKMYWYQQDPGMELHLIHYSYGVNSTEKGDLSSESTVSRIRTEHFPLTLESARPSHTSQYLCASSAGNRSPLHFGNGTRLTVT.

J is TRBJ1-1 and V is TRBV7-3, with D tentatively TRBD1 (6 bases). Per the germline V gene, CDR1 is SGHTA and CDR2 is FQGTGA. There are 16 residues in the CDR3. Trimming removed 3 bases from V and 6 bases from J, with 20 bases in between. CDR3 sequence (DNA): TGTGCCAGCAGCTTCACAGGGACCGCCGGAGGCGCTGAAGCTTTCTTT. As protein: CASSFTGTAGGAEAFF.

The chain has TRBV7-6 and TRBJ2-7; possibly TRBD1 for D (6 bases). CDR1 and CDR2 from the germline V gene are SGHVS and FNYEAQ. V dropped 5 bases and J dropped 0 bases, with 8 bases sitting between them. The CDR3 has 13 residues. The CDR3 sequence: CASSGRGSYEQYF. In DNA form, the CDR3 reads TGTGCCAGCAGCGGCAGGGGCTCCTACGAGCAGTACTTC.

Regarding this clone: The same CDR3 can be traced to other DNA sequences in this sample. CDR3 in DNA: TGTGCCAGCAGCGTAGCGGGACAGGGCTACGAGCAGTACTTC. Its protein is CASSVAGQGYEQYF. V is TRBV9 and J is TRBJ2-7; TRBD1 aligns across 9 bases. In germline, CDR1 is SGDLS, CDR2 YYNGEE. This CDR3 is built from 14 residues. After removal of 0 bases from V and 3 bases from J, the junction contained 1 base not matched to a gene.

The CDR3 nucleotides are TGTGCCACCAGTGAGGCAGACTATGGCTACACCTTC. Translated: CATSEADYGYTF. V gene TRBV24-1 combines with J gene TRBJ1-2; unclear D gene. The V end was cut by 4 bases, the J end by 3 bases, with 5 bases between. CDR1 is KGHDR, CDR2 SFDVKD, per germline. This CDR3 region has 12 residues.

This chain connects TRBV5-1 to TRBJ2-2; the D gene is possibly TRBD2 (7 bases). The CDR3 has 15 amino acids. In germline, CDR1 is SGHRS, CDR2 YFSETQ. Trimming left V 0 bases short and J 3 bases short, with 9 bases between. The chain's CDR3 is CASSLEGGDTGELFF. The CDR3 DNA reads TGCGCCAGCAGCTTGGAAGGGGGGGACACCGGGGAGCTGTTTTTT.

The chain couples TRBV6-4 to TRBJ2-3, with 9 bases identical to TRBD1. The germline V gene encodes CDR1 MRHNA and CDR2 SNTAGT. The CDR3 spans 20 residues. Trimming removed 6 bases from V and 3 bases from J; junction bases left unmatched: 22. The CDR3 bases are TGTGCCAGCAGGGGGGTGATTCACCAAGGGATACAGGGGGCAACAGATACGCAGTATTTT. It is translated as CASRGVIHQGIQGATDTQYF.

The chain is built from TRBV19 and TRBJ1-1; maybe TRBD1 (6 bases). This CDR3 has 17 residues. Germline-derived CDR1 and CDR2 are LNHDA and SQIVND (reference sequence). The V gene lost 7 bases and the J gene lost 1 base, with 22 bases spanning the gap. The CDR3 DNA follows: TGTGCCAGTACCCCTTTACAGGGAATGTGGGCGAACACTGAAGCTTTCTTT. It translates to CASTPLQGMWANTEAFF.